One TCR beta chain is described in this entry. Its antigen is not identified. This CDR3 is also generated by other DNA sequences in the sample. The data stem from a study of CD8+ T cells in alopecia areata. General study points: Scalp lesions, especially in alopecia totalis/universalis, had higher clonality than normal scalp.

Germline loops: CDR1 SGHDN, CDR2 FVKESK. V shed 8 bases and J shed 5 bases, with 12 bases lying between them. The CDR3 covers 12 residues. Sampling of alopecia areata patients yielded lesional scalp punch biopsies as well as peripheral blood. RNA was isolated and reverse transcribed to cDNA, the sequencing template. Libraries were prepared by immunoSEQ multiplex PCR; TCRdb keeps only in-frame clonotypes and omits some of them. This table holds 100,000 to 150,000 clones, around 50% found once. The sequence was collected from a human donor with alopecia areata. The sequenced sample consisted of NKG2D-low CD8+ T cells sorted from blood. The V and J genes are TRBV14 and TRBJ2-5, with D possibly called TRBD1 or TRBD2 (6 bases each). CDR3 residues: CASSQGGETQYF. DNA for the CDR3: TGTGCCAGCTCCCAAGGGGGGGAGACCCAGTACTTC.